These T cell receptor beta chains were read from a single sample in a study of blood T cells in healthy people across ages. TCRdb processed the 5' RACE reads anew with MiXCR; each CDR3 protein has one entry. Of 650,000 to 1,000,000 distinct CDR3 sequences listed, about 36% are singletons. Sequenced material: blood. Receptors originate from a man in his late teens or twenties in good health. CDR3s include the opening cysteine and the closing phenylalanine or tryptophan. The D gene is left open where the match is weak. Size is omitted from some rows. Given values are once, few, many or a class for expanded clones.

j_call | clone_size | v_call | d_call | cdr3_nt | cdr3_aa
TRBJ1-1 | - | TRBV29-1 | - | TGCAGCGTTTCCCTTGGACTGAAGAACACTGAAGCTTTCTTT | CSVSLGLKNTEAFF
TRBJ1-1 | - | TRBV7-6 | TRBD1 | TGTGCCAGCAGCGCGACAGGGAGCACTGAAGCTTTCTTT | CASSATGSTEAFF
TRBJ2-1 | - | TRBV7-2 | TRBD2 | TGTGCCAGCGTCAATGGGGGGGGAAATGAGCAGTTCTTC | CASVNGGGNEQFF
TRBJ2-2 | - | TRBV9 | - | TGTGCCAGCAGCTCCCAGACAGGGAACACCGGGGAGCTGTTTTTT | CASSSQTGNTGELFF
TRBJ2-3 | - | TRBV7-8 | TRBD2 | TGTGCCAGCAGCCCGGCCGGACTAGCGGCAGATACGCAGTATTTT | CASSPAGLAADTQYF
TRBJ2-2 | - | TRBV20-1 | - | TGCAGTGCTAGTGCGGACGACGCCTTAGCCGGGGAGCTGTTTTTT | CSASADDALAGELFF
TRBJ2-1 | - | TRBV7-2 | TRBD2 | TGTGCCAGCAGCATTGGCGGGGGGGCCTGGGAGCAGTTCTTC | CASSIGGGAWEQFF
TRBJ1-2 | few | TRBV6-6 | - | TGTGCCAGCAGTTACTCGTGGACACATAACTATGGCTACACCTTC | CASSYSWTHNYGYTF
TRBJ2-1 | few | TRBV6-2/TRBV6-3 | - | TGTGCCAGCAGTTACCCGCGGCGATGGGGCTATGAGCAGTTCTTC | CASSYPRRWGYEQFF
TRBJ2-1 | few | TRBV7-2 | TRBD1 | TGTGCCAGCAGTTTAACTTGGACAGGAGCCAATGAGCAGTTCTTC | CASSLTWTGANEQFF
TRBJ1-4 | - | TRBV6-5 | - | TGTGCCAGCAGCCGCTCGCAAGAAAAACTGTTTTTT | CASSRSQEKLFF
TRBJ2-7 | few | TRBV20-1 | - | TGCAGTGCTAGAGAGGGGACCGCCGAGGGTTGGGCCCACGAGCAGTACTTC | CSAREGTAEGWAHEQYF
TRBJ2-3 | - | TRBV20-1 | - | TGCAGTGCTAGCCCCCAGCCCCGCACAGATACGCAGTATTTT | CSASPQPRTDTQYF
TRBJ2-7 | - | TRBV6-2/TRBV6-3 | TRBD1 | TGTGCCAGCAGTTTGAAGGGGGCAAGCTCCTACGAGCAGTACTTC | CASSLKGASSYEQYF
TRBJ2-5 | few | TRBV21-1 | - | TGTGCCAGCATCCCTCTGGAAGGGGACAATGAGCAGTACTTC | CASIPLEGDNEQYF
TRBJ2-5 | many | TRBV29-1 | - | TGCAGCGCCGGGCGGGGACCCCAAGAGACCCAGTACTTC | CSAGRGPQETQYF
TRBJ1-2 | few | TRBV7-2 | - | TGTGCCAGCAGTATCCTACAGGCGCTTAACTATGGCTACACCTTC | CASSILQALNYGYTF
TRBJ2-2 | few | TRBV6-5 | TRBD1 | TGTGCCAGCAGTTACCGACAGGGACCGTCCGGGGAGCTGTTTTTT | CASSYRQGPSGELFF
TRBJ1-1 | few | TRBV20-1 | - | TGCAGTGCCATCGGACTTGACCTCACTGAAGCTTTCTTT | CSAIGLDLTEAFF
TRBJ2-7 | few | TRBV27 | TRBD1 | TGTGCCAGCAGTATATCCGGGACAGTTACCTCCTACGAGCAGTACTTC | CASSISGTVTSYEQYF
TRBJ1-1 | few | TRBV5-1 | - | TGCGCCAGCAGCTTCTGGGGGGGGAACACTGAAGCTTTCTTT | CASSFWGGNTEAFF
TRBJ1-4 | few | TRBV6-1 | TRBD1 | TGTGCCAGCAGTGACCGGGACAGCGATTTAACTAATGAAAAACTGTTTTTT | CASSDRDSDLTNEKLFF
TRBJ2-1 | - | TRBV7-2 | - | TGTGCCAGCAGCTTAGGCCGGAGCTCCTACGAGCAGTTCTTC | CASSLGRSSYEQFF
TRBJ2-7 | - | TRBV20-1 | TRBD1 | TGCAGTGCCGTACTGGGACAGGGTTACATGAGCTCCTACGAGCAGTACTTC | CSAVLGQGYMSSYEQYF
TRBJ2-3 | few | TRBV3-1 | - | TGTGCCAGCAGCCAGATCGTGGAGAGAAACACAGATACGCAGTATTTT | CASSQIVERNTDTQYF
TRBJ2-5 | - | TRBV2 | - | TGTGCCAGCTTTGGGGGAGTGGAGACCCAGTACTTC | CASFGGVETQYF
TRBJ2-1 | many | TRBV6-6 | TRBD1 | TGTGCCAGCAGTTACACAGGGGATGAGCAGTTCTTC | CASSYTGDEQFF
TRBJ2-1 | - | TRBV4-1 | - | TGCGCCAGCAGAGAAGAATCCACAAGGGGAAACAATGAGCAGTTCTTC | CASREESTRGNNEQFF
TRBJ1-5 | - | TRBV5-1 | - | TGCGCCAGCAGCTTAACCGGGGTTAGCAATCAGCCCCAGCATTTT | CASSLTGVSNQPQHF
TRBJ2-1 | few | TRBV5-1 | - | TGCGCCAGCAGCAGGCATAGCTCCTACAATGAGCAGTTCTTC | CASSRHSSYNEQFF
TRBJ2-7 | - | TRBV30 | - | TGTGCCTGGAGTGAGTCAGGGGATCACGAGCAGTACTTC | CAWSESGDHEQYF
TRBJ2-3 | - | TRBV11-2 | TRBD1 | TGTGCCAGCAGCCGTAACCTAGCAGGGGGTCAGACAGATACGCAGTATTTT | CASSRNLAGGQTDTQYF
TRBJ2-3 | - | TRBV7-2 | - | TGTGCCAGCAGCTCCTGGACAGACTACACAGATACGCAGTATTTT | CASSSWTDYTDTQYF
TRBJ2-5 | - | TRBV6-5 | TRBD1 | TGTGCCAGCAGTTGGGACAGGGAGGGGGAGACCCAGTACTTC | CASSWDREGETQYF
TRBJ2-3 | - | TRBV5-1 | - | TGCGCCAGCAGCTGGACAGCGATAGGAGATACGCAGTATTTT | CASSWTAIGDTQYF
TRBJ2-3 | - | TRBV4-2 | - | TGTGCCAGCAGCCCTAAGTGGGGGGACCTCACAGATACGCAGTATTTT | CASSPKWGDLTDTQYF
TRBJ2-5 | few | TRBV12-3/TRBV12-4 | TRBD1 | TGTGCCAGCAGTCCCTACAGGGGGCGGGAGCAGTACTTC | CASSPYRGREQYF
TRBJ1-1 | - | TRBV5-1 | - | TGCGCCAGCAGCTTGACAGGACATGAAGCTTTCTTT | CASSLTGHEAFF
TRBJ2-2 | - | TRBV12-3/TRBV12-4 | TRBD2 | TGTGCCAGCAGTAGTACCCTAACCGGGACTAGCGGGGGGCCGGCGGCCGGGGAGCTGTTTTTT | CASSSTLTGTSGGPAAGELFF